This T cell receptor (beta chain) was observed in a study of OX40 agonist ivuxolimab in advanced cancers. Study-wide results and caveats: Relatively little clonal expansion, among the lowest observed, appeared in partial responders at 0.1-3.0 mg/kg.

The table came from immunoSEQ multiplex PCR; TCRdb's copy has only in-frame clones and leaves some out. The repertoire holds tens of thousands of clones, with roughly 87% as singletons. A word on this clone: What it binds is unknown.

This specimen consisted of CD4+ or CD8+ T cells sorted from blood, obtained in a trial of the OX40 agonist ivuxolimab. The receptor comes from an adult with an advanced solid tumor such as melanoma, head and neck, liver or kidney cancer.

The CDR3 region has the DNA TGTGTGGGAGACTTCAGATCTGGAAACACCATATATTTT. This sequence encodes CVGDFRSGNTIYF. The rearrangement joins TRBV30 to TRBJ1-3; D is unresolved. The germline V gene has CDR1 GTSNPN and CDR2 SVGIG (reference sequence). The CDR3 has 13 residues.